These T cell receptor beta chains were read from a single sample in a study of blood T cell repertoires in COVID-19. Clones were read by immunoSEQ multiplex PCR, and TCRdb kept only the in-frame ones, dropping some. The sample gives 300,000 to 350,000 clones, roughly 86% of which show up once; 9.5% to 10% is in the top ten. Sequenced sample: peripheral blood. These receptors were obtained from a man under 40 with COVID-19, enrolled during active disease. CDR3s include the opening cysteine and the closing phenylalanine or tryptophan. Each record gives: V gene, J gene, clone size, D gene, CDR3 DNA, CDR3 protein. A D gene is named only where the DNA matches it firmly. Clone size appears in some rows only: once, few, many, or a class for an expanded clone.

v_call: TRBV5-1
j_call: TRBJ1-1
clone_size: NA
d_call: NA
cdr3_nt: TGCGCCAGCAGCTTGGCCGTAGGGGCCAAGAACACTGAAGCTTTCTTT
cdr3_aa: CASSLAVGAKNTEAFF

v_call: TRBV6-5
j_call: TRBJ2-2
clone_size: NA
d_call: TRBD2
cdr3_nt: TGTGCCAGCAGAGTAGCGGGGGGGTACACCGGGGAGCTGTTTTTT
cdr3_aa: CASRVAGGYTGELFF

v_call: TRBV11-3
j_call: TRBJ2-5
clone_size: NA
d_call: NA
cdr3_nt: TGTGCCAGCAGCCACCGGGACTACCAAGAGACCCAGTACTTC
cdr3_aa: CASSHRDYQETQYF

v_call: TRBV6-5
j_call: TRBJ2-7
clone_size: NA
d_call: TRBD1
cdr3_nt: TGTGCCAGCAGTCCCAGGGACAGCTCCTACGAGCAGTACTTC
cdr3_aa: CASSPRDSSYEQYF

v_call: TRBV2
j_call: TRBJ2-7
clone_size: NA
d_call: NA
cdr3_nt: TGTGCCAGCAGTTATACTCTCTACGAGCAGTACTTC
cdr3_aa: CASSYTLYEQYF

v_call: TRBV7-2
j_call: TRBJ1-4
clone_size: NA
d_call: NA
cdr3_nt: TGTGCCAGCAGCCGCGACAGGTCTGATGAAAAACTGTTTTTT
cdr3_aa: CASSRDRSDEKLFF

v_call: TRBV5-4
j_call: TRBJ2-1
clone_size: once
d_call: NA
cdr3_nt: TGTGCCAGCAGCTCGGGCGACAGGCGATTCTCCTACAATGAGCAGTTCTTC
cdr3_aa: CASSSGDRRFSYNEQFF

v_call: TRBV19
j_call: TRBJ1-2
clone_size: NA
d_call: TRBD1
cdr3_nt: TGTGCCAGTAGCGATCCGGGACAGGGGGAATCTAACTATGGCTACACCTTC
cdr3_aa: CASSDPGQGESNYGYTF

v_call: TRBV12-3/TRBV12-4
j_call: TRBJ1-1
clone_size: many
d_call: TRBD1
cdr3_nt: TGTGCCAGCAGCGAAACAGGGGGCAGGAGAGCTTTCTTT
cdr3_aa: CASSETGGRRAFF

v_call: TRBV6-4
j_call: TRBJ2-3
clone_size: NA
d_call: TRBD1
cdr3_nt: TGTGCCAGCAGTGACACCACAGGGGCCACAGATACGCAGTATTTT
cdr3_aa: CASSDTTGATDTQYF

v_call: TRBV11-2
j_call: TRBJ1-1
clone_size: NA
d_call: TRBD1
cdr3_nt: TGTGCCAGCAGCTCGGGCGACAGGGCCAACACTGAAGCTTTCTTT
cdr3_aa: CASSSGDRANTEAFF

v_call: TRBV5-1
j_call: TRBJ2-1
clone_size: NA
d_call: TRBD2
cdr3_nt: TGCGCCAGCAGCACCAGCGGGAGTAGCTACAATGAGCAGTTCTTC
cdr3_aa: CASSTSGSSYNEQFF

v_call: TRBV6-6
j_call: TRBJ2-5
clone_size: once
d_call: TRBD2
cdr3_nt: TGTGCCAGCAATAGCGGGGGACAAGAGACCCAGTACTTC
cdr3_aa: CASNSGGQETQYF

v_call: TRBV7-2
j_call: TRBJ2-4
clone_size: NA
d_call: TRBD2
cdr3_nt: TGTGCCAGCAGCTTAAACCGGGGGGAAAACATTCAGTACTTC
cdr3_aa: CASSLNRGENIQYF

v_call: TRBV4-2
j_call: TRBJ1-3
clone_size: NA
d_call: NA
cdr3_nt: TGTGCCAGCAGCCAAGATCCCATATCTATCTCTGGAAACACCATATATTTT
cdr3_aa: CASSQDPISISGNTIYF

v_call: TRBV25-1
j_call: TRBJ1-2
clone_size: NA
d_call: TRBD1
cdr3_nt: TGTGCCAGCAGTACGGTCCCGGGACAGGGTCACGGCTACACCTTC
cdr3_aa: CASSTVPGQGHGYTF

v_call: TRBV15
j_call: TRBJ1-5
clone_size: NA
d_call: NA
cdr3_nt: TGTGCCACCAGCAGAGACGGCCACTACTACCAGCCCCAGCATTTT
cdr3_aa: CATSRDGHYYQPQHF

v_call: TRBV29-1
j_call: TRBJ1-1
clone_size: NA
d_call: TRBD1
cdr3_nt: TGCAGCGCCTACGGACAGGGGAGCACTGAAGCTTTCTTT
cdr3_aa: CSAYGQGSTEAFF

v_call: TRBV2
j_call: TRBJ2-5
clone_size: once
d_call: NA
cdr3_nt: TGTGCCAGCAGACTTACCGGGACTTTTTACTTC
cdr3_aa: CASRLTGTFYF

v_call: TRBV6-5
j_call: TRBJ1-3
clone_size: NA
d_call: TRBD1
cdr3_nt: TGTGCCAGCAGTATTGACAGGGAGGATGGAAACACCATATATTTT
cdr3_aa: CASSIDREDGNTIYF

v_call: TRBV19
j_call: TRBJ2-3
clone_size: NA
d_call: NA
cdr3_nt: TGTGCCAGTAGTAGGGCGCCCCAAGTGAGTACAGATACGCAGTATTTT
cdr3_aa: CASSRAPQVSTDTQYF

v_call: TRBV10-3
j_call: TRBJ1-3
clone_size: NA
d_call: NA
cdr3_nt: TGTGCCATCAGTGCCCGTTTGGAGGGATGGGGAAACACCATATATTTT
cdr3_aa: CAISARLEGWGNTIYF

v_call: TRBV2
j_call: TRBJ1-1
clone_size: once
d_call: TRBD1
cdr3_nt: TGTGCCAGCAGTGTTCAGGGGGGGAACACTGAAGCTTTCTTT
cdr3_aa: CASSVQGGNTEAFF

v_call: TRBV27
j_call: TRBJ1-2
clone_size: NA
d_call: NA
cdr3_nt: TGTGCCAGCGGCAGGGCTCCCAACTATGGCTACACCTTC
cdr3_aa: CASGRAPNYGYTF

v_call: TRBV6-6
j_call: TRBJ1-2
clone_size: NA
d_call: TRBD1
cdr3_nt: TGTGCCAGCAGCTTGGACAGGGCGCCTGGCTACACCTTC
cdr3_aa: CASSLDRAPGYTF

v_call: TRBV29-1
j_call: TRBJ2-7
clone_size: once
d_call: TRBD1
cdr3_nt: TGCAGCGTTGAAGTCGGGACAGGGTCCTACGAGCAGTACTTC
cdr3_aa: CSVEVGTGSYEQYF

v_call: TRBV12-5
j_call: TRBJ1-3
clone_size: NA
d_call: NA
cdr3_nt: TGTGCTAGTGGGTGGCCAGGGCTGCAAGGAAACACCATATATTTT
cdr3_aa: CASGWPGLQGNTIYF

v_call: TRBV3-1/TRBV3-2
j_call: TRBJ2-7
clone_size: NA
d_call: NA
cdr3_nt: TGTGCCAGCAGCCAAGGTCGGGGGTCCCGGGGGGAGCAGTACTTC
cdr3_aa: CASSQGRGSRGEQYF

v_call: TRBV5-1
j_call: TRBJ2-7
clone_size: NA
d_call: NA
cdr3_nt: TGCGCCAGCAGCTTGGAGAGTCCAACCTACGAGCAGTACTTC
cdr3_aa: CASSLESPTYEQYF

v_call: TRBV27
j_call: TRBJ2-1
clone_size: few
d_call: NA
cdr3_nt: TGTGCCAGCAGCCCCCGGTCACGGGGTACCTACAATGAGCAGTTCTTC
cdr3_aa: CASSPRSRGTYNEQFF

v_call: TRBV7-9
j_call: TRBJ2-1
clone_size: NA
d_call: TRBD2
cdr3_nt: TGTGCCAGCAGCTTAGGGACTAGCCTGAGCTCCTACAATGAGCAGTTCTTC
cdr3_aa: CASSLGTSLSSYNEQFF

v_call: TRBV7-8
j_call: TRBJ1-1
clone_size: NA
d_call: NA
cdr3_nt: TGTGCCAGCAGCTTAGTCCCGGGACACACCCTGGGGACTGAAGCTTTCTTT
cdr3_aa: CASSLVPGHTLGTEAFF

v_call: TRBV6-2/TRBV6-3
j_call: TRBJ2-2
clone_size: NA
d_call: NA
cdr3_nt: TGTGCCAGCAGCCTATTCCCCGACACCGGGGAGCTGTTTTTT
cdr3_aa: CASSLFPDTGELFF

v_call: TRBV18
j_call: TRBJ1-2
clone_size: NA
d_call: TRBD1
cdr3_nt: TGTGCCAGCTCACCTGCGGACAGGGCGAATGGCTACACCTTC
cdr3_aa: CASSPADRANGYTF